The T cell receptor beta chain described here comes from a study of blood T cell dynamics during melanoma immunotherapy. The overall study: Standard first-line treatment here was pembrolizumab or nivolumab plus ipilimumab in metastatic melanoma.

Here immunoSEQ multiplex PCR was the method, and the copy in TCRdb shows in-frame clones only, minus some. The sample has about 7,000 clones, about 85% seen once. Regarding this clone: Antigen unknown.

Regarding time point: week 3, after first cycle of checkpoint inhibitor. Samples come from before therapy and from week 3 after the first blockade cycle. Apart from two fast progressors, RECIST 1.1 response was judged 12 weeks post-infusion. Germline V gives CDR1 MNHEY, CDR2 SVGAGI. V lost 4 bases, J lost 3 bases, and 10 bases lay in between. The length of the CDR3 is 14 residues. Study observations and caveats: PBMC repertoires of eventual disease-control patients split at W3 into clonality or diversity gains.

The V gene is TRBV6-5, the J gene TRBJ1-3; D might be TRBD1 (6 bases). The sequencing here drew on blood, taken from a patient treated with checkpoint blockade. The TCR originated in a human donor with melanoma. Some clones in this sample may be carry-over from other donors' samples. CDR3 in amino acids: CASSWDTNGNTIYF. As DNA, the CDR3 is TGTGCCAGCAGTTGGGACACCAATGGAAACACCATATATTTT.